This TCR beta chain was captured in a study of T cell responses to AZD1222 COVID-19 vaccine. Overall study results and limits: Following two doses of AZD1222, Spike-specific TCR breadth and depth rose. Donors in the cohort were predominantly white British and more often female, and clonal diversity was possibly underestimated.

Generated by immunoSEQ multiplex PCR, the TCRdb table keeps only in-frame clones and is missing some. The repertoire consists of 150,000 or so clones, with roughly 87% occurring once and the leading ten covering less than 6.5%. As to this clone: Its antigen is unidentified.

Germline-derived CDR1 and CDR2 are LNHDA and SQIVND (reference sequence). V shed 3 bases, J shed 2 bases, and the junction held 7 bases outside the gene matches. This CDR3 is built from 16 residues. The material was peripheral blood, obtained 28 days after the second AZD1222 dose. The V and J genes are TRBV19 and TRBJ2-7, with 10 bases aligning to TRBD2. The clonotype comes from an adult who received the AZD1222 COVID-19 vaccine. CDR3 in DNA: TGTGCCAGTAGTATTCTGGCACTAGCGGGAACCTACGAGCAGTACTTC. This encodes CASSILALAGTYEQYF.